Detailed here is one T cell receptor beta chain. Its target is not known. These data originate in a study of T cell responses to AZD1222 COVID-19 vaccine. The wider study: Combined were second doses at about 4 or about 12 weeks.

Only in-frame clones appear in the TCRdb table, and some are missing; sequencing was by immunoSEQ multiplex PCR. The repertoire holds 150,000 to 200,000 clones, 90% seen once, with about 1.6% in the top ten. Deletions cut 4 bases from V and 4 bases from J, with 13 bases between. Germline V lookup: CDR1 LGHDT, CDR2 YNNKEL (reference sequence). This CDR3 is 14 amino acids long. Broader study findings: Seropositive status at baseline applied to only 6 or 7 AZD1222 recipients.

The chain carries TRBV3-1 (or the pseudogene TRBV3-2) and TRBJ1-2; no firm D call. The specimen was peripheral blood, collected on day 0 of AZD1222 vaccination. The sequence was collected from an adult in good health. This CDR3 reads CASSPEGTFYGYTF. In DNA form, the CDR3 reads TGTGCCAGCAGCCCAGAAGGCACCTTCTATGGCTACACCTTC.